This TCR beta chain is from a study of blood T cell repertoires in COVID-19. Overall study: Sites across the United States, Italy and Spain contributed samples from acute and convalescent COVID-19. T cells, B-cell-depleted T cells, or PBMCs provided the cDNA or gDNA that served as material.

CDR3 length: 16 amino acids. The trim removed 0 bases at V and 5 bases at J, leaving 10 bases unmatched. Germline assignment: CDR1 SGHRS and CDR2 YFSETQ. Original data processing: Reference gene primer amplification yielded estimated nucleated cell counts. Measured with immunoSEQ multiplex PCR; TCRdb has only the in-frame clones, and not every one. That table supplies the V and J calls and clone size; D and trimming were determined from the DNA. The table has approximately 35,000 clones, 90% seen once. This sequence was found in a human donor in a cohort sampled during active COVID-19. The genes are TRBV5-1 and TRBJ2-7; 8 nucleotides align to TRBD2. Specimen: peripheral blood. CDR3 region: CASSLGPGTRVDEQYF. The CDR3 DNA follows: TGCGCCAGCAGCTTGGGACCCGGGACTAGAGTCGACGAGCAGTACTTC.